This T cell receptor (beta chain) came from a study of cytomegalovirus exposure and HLA in healthy donors. Nominally healthy donors were sampled, though unrecorded immune exposures were likely. This CDR3 comprises 15 residues. Per the germline V gene, CDR1 is SNHLY and CDR2 is FYNNEI. V shed 7 bases and J 4 bases; nucleotides not matched to a gene: 11. 60 Vbeta and 13 Jbeta primers were used in PCR. Only in-frame clones appear in the TCRdb table, and some are missing; sequencing was by immunoSEQ multiplex PCR. The sample holds tens of thousands of clones. Study-wide results and limits: Sequencing likely caused a cluster of highly shared sequence variants. The investigators catalogued 164 TCR beta chains as cytomegalovirus-associated. Productive rates of about 90% or about 30% were seen for most TCR beta V segments in an earlier analysis.

About this clone itself: The antigen remains unidentified.

The chain has TRBV2 and TRBJ1-2, with 8 positions matching TRBD1. The clonotype originates from a boy younger than 18 in good health and CMV-seronegative. Material for sequencing was PBMCs. The CDR3 sequence is CASTSSPGQAYGYTF. In DNA form, the CDR3 reads TGTGCCAGCACATCCTCACCGGGACAGGCCTATGGCTACACCTTC.